This passage covers 22 T cell receptor beta chains from one sample sequenced in a study of blood T cell repertoires in COVID-19. Clones were read by immunoSEQ multiplex PCR, and TCRdb kept only the in-frame ones, dropping some. The sample has roughly 180,000 clones, roughly 90% seen once. Sequenced material: peripheral blood. Source of these receptors: a man between 65 and 79 years old with active or convalescent COVID-19.

This chain uses TRBV5-8 with TRBJ1-5; the D is unclear. The CDR3 is 15 residues long. V lost 4 bases to trimming and J lost 7 bases, with 18 bases between them. Germline V gives CDR1 SGHTS, CDR2 YDEGEE. The CDR3 loop is CASSHGSLVRQPQHF. In nucleotides, the CDR3 is TGTGCCAGCAGCCACGGGTCCCTGGTCCGGCAGCCCCAGCATTTT.

This chain connects TRBV3-1 (or the pseudogene TRBV3-2) to TRBJ2-3, with TRBD2 identical over 7 bases. The CDR3 sequence is 16 residues long. Per the germline V gene, CDR1 is LGHDT and CDR2 is YNNKEL (reference sequence). Trimming at V came to 1 base and at J to 2 bases, leaving 6 bases not matched to a gene. The CDR3 region is CASSQGLADPTDTQYF. The CDR3 DNA follows: TGTGCCAGCAGCCAAGGGCTAGCGGACCCCACAGATACGCAGTATTTT.

The chain uses TRBV7-2 and TRBJ1-2, with no clear D. The ends were cut back, 0 bases at V and 7 bases at J, with 9 bases in the middle. The CDR3 contains 13 residues. Germline-derived CDR1 and CDR2 are SGHTA and FQGNSA. The CDR3 sequence is CASSLAPRGGYTF. CDR3 DNA sequence: TGTGCCAGCAGCTTAGCCCCCCGGGGTGGCTACACCTTC. The entire variable domain, with the rest obtained from reference TRBV7-2 and TRBJ1-2, is as follows: GAGVSQSPSNKVTEKGKDVELRCDPISGHTALYWYRQSLGQGLEFLIYFQGNSAPDKSGLPSDRFSAERTGGSVSTLTIQRTQQEDSAVYLCASSLAPRGGYTFGSGTRLTVV.

The chain carries TRBV5-1 and TRBJ1-5; TRBD1 aligns across 7 bases. In germline, CDR1 is SGHRS, CDR2 YFSETQ. The CDR3 runs 15 residues. Trimming at V came to 1 base and at J to 5 bases, leaving 6 bases not matched to a gene. In nucleotides, the CDR3 is TGCGCCAGCAGCTTGTATGGCCAGGGGGATCAGCCCCAGCATTTT. Its protein is CASSLYGQGDQPQHF.

V and J are TRBV19 and TRBJ1-1; TRBD1 matches at 8 bases. The CDR3 extends over 15 amino acids. Germline CDR1 LNHDA, CDR2 SQIVND (reference sequence). With V trimmed by 5 bases and J by 0 bases, 5 bases remained unmatched. Written as DNA, the CDR3 is TGTGCCAGTAGTCCAGGACAGGGAGTGAACACTGAAGCTTTCTTT. Amino acids: CASSPGQGVNTEAFF.

The chain couples TRBV19 to TRBJ1-4; no firm D call. Trimming shortened V by 4 bases and J by 5 bases, and 8 bases separated the two germline ends. There are 13 residues in the CDR3. Germline V lookup: CDR1 LNHDA, CDR2 SQIVND (reference sequence). The CDR3 bases are TGTGCCAGTAGTACCAGAGGGAATGAAAAACTGTTTTTT. Protein: CASSTRGNEKLFF.

The V call is TRBV24-1, the J call TRBJ2-2, with D unclear. The V end lost 9 bases, the J end lost 6 bases, and 16 bases lay between the germline ends. The CDR3 spans 14 residues. In germline, CDR1 is KGHDR, CDR2 SFDVKD. CDR3 nucleotide sequence: TGTGCCACCGGTAGTAGAGGCCGTTCCGGGGAGCTGTTTTTT. It encodes CATGSRGRSGELFF.

This sequence joins TRBV6-2 or TRBV6-3 and TRBJ1-1; the match to TRBD1 covers 8 bases. V was clipped by 5 bases and J by 5 bases; unmatched bases: 10. This CDR3 spans 15 amino acids. Per germline, CDR1 MNHEY and CDR2 SVGEGT. The CDR3 loop reads CASSPQGVKRTEAFF. CDR3 DNA sequence: TGTGCCAGCAGTCCACAGGGGGTAAAGAGGACTGAAGCTTTCTTT.

V and J are TRBV18 and TRBJ1-2; 9 nucleotides line up with TRBD1. The CDR3 runs 15 residues. Trimming cost V 4 bases and J 4 bases; bases outside gene matches: 7. The V gene's germline CDR1 is KGHSH and CDR2 LQKENI. The CDR3 bases are TGTGCCAGCTCACTCCTACAGGGGGCGGGCTATGGCTACACCTTC. Translation: CASSLLQGAGYGYTF. The whole variable domain, filled in from reference TRBV18 and TRBJ1-2, reads NAGVMQNPRHLVRRRGQEARLRCSPMKGHSHVYWYRQLPEEGLKFMVYLQKENIIDESGMPKERFSAEFPKEGPSILRIQQVVRGDSAAYFCASSLLQGAGYGYTFGSGTRLTVV.

The V call is TRBV27, the J call TRBJ1-2; D is ambiguous. There are 14 residues in the CDR3. Germline CDR1 reads MNHEY; CDR2 reads SMNVEV (reference sequence). Trimming stripped 6 bases from V and 6 bases from J, with 17 bases between. Written as DNA, the CDR3 is TGTGCCAGCAGACCTAGGTCCTGGCTGGATGGCTACACCTTC. Amino acid sequence: CASRPRSWLDGYTF.

The gene calls are TRBV5-4 and TRBJ1-4, with 10 bases identical to TRBD1. Unmatched junction bases numbered 8, after V lost 4 bases and J lost 5 bases. From germline, CDR1 is SGHNT and CDR2 YYREEE (reference sequence). This CDR3 is 16 amino acids long. In nucleotides, the CDR3 is TGTGCCAGCAGCCCTGAAGCGGACAGGGGGAATGAAAAACTGTTTTTT. This sequence encodes CASSPEADRGNEKLFF.

V gene TRBV9 combines with J gene TRBJ2-1; 12 bases align to TRBD2. Germline CDR1 and CDR2: SGDLS and YYNGEE. Trimming at V came to 0 bases and at J to 5 bases, leaving 0 bases not matched to a gene. The CDR3 contains 15 residues. The CDR3 DNA sequence: TGTGCCAGCAGCGTAGGACTAGCGGGAGACAATGAGCAGTTCTTC. It specifies CASSVGLAGDNEQFF.

The V gene is TRBV7-2, the J gene TRBJ1-2; TRBD1 matches at 10 bases. This CDR3 region has 18 residues. From germline, CDR1 is SGHTA and CDR2 FQGNSA. The V segment lost 5 bases and the J segment 4 bases; nucleotides outside the gene matches: 16. Here the CDR3 DNA reads TGTGCCAGCAGCAATAGCTGGGACAGGGGTCTCTCTACCTATGGCTACACCTTC. It specifies CASSNSWDRGLSTYGYTF.

CDR3 amino acids: CASSLTRGGYQPQHF. The CDR3 DNA reads as TGTGCCAGCAGCTTAACCCGGGGAGGGTATCAGCCCCAGCATTTT. The rearrangement joins TRBV7-2 to TRBJ1-5, with D unclear. V was pared by 2 bases and J by 5 bases, with 13 bases between. The length of the CDR3 is 15 residues. The germline gives CDR1 SGHTA, CDR2 FQGNSA. Full variable domain (outside the CDR3, taken from reference TRBV7-2 and TRBJ1-5): GAGVSQSPSNKVTEKGKDVELRCDPISGHTALYWYRQSLGQGLEFLIYFQGNSAPDKSGLPSDRFSAERTGGSVSTLTIQRTQQEDSAVYLCASSLTRGGYQPQHFGDGTRLSIL.

The count of this clone is one. This chain links TRBV5-6 with TRBJ1-1; 8 bases are shared with TRBD1. The V gene's germline CDR1 is SGHDT and CDR2 YYEEEE. The CDR3 runs 14 residues. V was clipped by 4 bases and J by 3 bases; unmatched bases: 5. Written as DNA, the CDR3 is TGTGCCAGCAGCGTCGGACAGGGTTACACTGAAGCTTTCTTT. Its protein product is CASSVGQGYTEAFF.

The chain employs TRBV2 and TRBJ1-3; TRBD1 agrees at 7 bases. The CDR3 is 15 amino acids. Germline lookup yields CDR1 SNHLY and CDR2 FYNNEI. With 3 bases clipped from V and 0 bases from J, the junction kept 2 bases outside the gene matches. DNA for the CDR3: TGTGCCAGCAGTGATGACAGGGCCTCTGGAAACACCATATATTTT. It specifies CASSDDRASGNTIYF. Variable domain in full (rest from reference TRBV2 and TRBJ1-3): EPEVTQTPSHQVTQMGQEVILRCVPISNHLYFYWYRQILGQKVEFLVSFYNNEISEKSEIFDDQFSVERPDGSNFTLKIRSTKLEDSAMYFCASSDDRASGNTIYFGEGSWLTVV.

V gene TRBV21-1 combines with J gene TRBJ2-1; whether TRBD2, the table's D call, matches the DNA was not checked. TRBV21-1 is termed a pseudogene. This CDR3 is 17 amino acids long. As DNA, the CDR3 is TGTGCCAGCAGCACCCCCGGGACTAGCGGGAGTCGGGATGAGCAGTTCTTC. The encoded protein is CASSTPGTSGSRDEQFF.

The V call is TRBV7-2, the J call TRBJ2-5; 13 positions match TRBD2. This CDR3 has 17 residues. J was trimmed by 4 bases and V by 1 base; bases with no gene match: 6. Germline CDR1 SGHTA, CDR2 FQGNSA. CDR3 region: CASSLGGGLAGRETQYF. CDR3 DNA: TGTGCCAGCAGCTTAGGTGGGGGACTAGCGGGAAGAGAGACCCAGTACTTC.

V and J are TRBV6-5 and TRBJ1-5, with D tentatively TRBD1 (6 bases). The CDR3 sequence is 15 residues long. Trimming took 6 bases from V and 0 from J, leaving 12 bases between them. Germline assignment: CDR1 MNHEY and CDR2 SVGAGI. CDR3 DNA: TGTGCCAGCAGGGGGGCCGGCGATAGCAATCAGCCCCAGCATTTT. It codes for CASRGAGDSNQPQHF.

The genes are TRBV30 and TRBJ1-2, with D perhaps matching TRBD1 (6 bases). Germline V gene data show CDR1 as GTSNPN and CDR2 as SVGIG (reference sequence). The CDR3 contains 13 residues. V lost 3 bases and J lost 8, with 16 bases in between. The DNA for the CDR3 is TGTGCCTGGAGGACCGGACAGTTCGAAGGCTACACCTTC. It encodes CAWRTGQFEGYTF.

This chain joins TRBV5-1 and TRBJ2-2; D possibly corresponds to TRBD2 (7 bases). The CDR3 sequence is 16 residues long. Trimming shortened V by 3 bases and J by 0 bases, and 12 bases separated the two germline ends. The germline V gene encodes CDR1 SGHRS and CDR2 YFSETQ. The CDR3 here is CASSWEGDPNTGELFF. The CDR3 DNA reads TGCGCCAGCAGCTGGGAGGGGGATCCGAACACCGGGGAGCTGTTTTTT.

CDR3 amino acids: CASSYGTTYEQYF. CDR3 nucleotide sequence: TGTGCCAGCAGCTACGGGACAACCTACGAGCAGTACTTC. V and J are TRBV7-2 and TRBJ2-7, with D possibly matching TRBD1 (6 bases). V was shortened by 4 bases and J by 2 bases, with 9 bases between the two germline ends. The CDR3 extends over 13 amino acids. Germline lookup yields CDR1 SGHTA and CDR2 FQGNSA.